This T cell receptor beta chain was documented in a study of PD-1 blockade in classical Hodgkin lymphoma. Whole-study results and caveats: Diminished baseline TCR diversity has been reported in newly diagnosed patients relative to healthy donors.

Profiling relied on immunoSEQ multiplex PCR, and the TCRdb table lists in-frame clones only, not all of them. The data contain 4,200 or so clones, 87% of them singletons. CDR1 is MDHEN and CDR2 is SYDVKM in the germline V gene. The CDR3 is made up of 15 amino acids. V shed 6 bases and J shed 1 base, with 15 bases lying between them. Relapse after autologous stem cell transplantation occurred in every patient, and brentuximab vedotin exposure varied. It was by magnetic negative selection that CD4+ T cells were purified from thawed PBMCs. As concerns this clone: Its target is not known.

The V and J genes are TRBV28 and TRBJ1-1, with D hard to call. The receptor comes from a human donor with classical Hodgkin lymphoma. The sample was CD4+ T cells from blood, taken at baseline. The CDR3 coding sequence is TGTGCCAGCAGCAGGCCGGGGAAGGCGAACACTGAAGCTTTCTTT. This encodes CASSRPGKANTEAFF.